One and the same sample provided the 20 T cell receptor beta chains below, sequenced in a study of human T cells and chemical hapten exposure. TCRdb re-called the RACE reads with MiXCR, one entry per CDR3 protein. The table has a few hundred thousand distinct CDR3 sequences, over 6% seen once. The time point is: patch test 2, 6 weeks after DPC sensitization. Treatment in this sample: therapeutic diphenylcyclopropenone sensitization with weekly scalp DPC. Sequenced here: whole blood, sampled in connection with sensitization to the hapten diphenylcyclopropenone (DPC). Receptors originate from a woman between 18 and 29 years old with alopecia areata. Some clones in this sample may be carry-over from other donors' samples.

DNA of the CDR3: TGCAGTGCTAGTCTCCCTAGCGGGGGGAGTTACGAGCAGTACTTC. It yields the protein CSASLPSGGSYEQYF. V is TRBV20-1 and J is TRBJ2-7; 11 bases match TRBD2. V lost 3 bases and J lost 4; bases outside the gene matches: 8. CDR1 is DFQATT and CDR2 is SNEGSKA in the germline V gene (reference sequence). The CDR3 is made up of 15 amino acids.

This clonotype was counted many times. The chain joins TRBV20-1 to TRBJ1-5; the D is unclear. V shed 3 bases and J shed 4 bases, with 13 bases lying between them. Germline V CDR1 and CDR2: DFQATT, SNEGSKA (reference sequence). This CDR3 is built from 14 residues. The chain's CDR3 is CSARTSRENQPQHF. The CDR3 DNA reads TGCAGTGCTAGGACGTCGCGGGAAAATCAGCCCCAGCATTTT.

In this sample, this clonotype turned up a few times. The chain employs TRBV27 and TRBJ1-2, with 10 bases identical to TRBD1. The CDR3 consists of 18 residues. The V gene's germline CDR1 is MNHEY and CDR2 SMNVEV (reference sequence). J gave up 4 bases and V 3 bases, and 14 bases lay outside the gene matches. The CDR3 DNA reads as TGTGCCAGCAGTTTGAGAAGAGCACGGGGACAGGGGCTCTATGGCTACACCTTC. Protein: CASSLRRARGQGLYGYTF.

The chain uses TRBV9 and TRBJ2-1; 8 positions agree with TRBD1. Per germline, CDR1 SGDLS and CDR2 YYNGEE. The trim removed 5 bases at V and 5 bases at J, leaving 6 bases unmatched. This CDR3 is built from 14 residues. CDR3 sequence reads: CASSLQGVDNEQFF. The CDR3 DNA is TGTGCCAGCAGTTTACAGGGGGTGGACAATGAGCAGTTCTTC.

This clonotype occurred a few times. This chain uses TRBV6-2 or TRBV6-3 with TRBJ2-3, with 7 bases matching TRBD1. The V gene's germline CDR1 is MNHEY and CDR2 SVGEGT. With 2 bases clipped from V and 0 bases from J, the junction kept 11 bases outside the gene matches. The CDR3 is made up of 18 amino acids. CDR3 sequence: CASSYSRQGLPSTDTQYF. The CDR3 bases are TGTGCCAGCAGTTACAGTCGACAGGGTCTCCCTAGCACAGATACGCAGTATTTT.

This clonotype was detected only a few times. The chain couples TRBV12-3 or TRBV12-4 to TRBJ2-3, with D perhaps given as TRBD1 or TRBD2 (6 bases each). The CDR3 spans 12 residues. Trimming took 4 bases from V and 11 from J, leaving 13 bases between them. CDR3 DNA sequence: TGTGCCAGCAGTTCGGCTAGGGGGGTGCAGTATTTT. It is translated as CASSSARGVQYF.

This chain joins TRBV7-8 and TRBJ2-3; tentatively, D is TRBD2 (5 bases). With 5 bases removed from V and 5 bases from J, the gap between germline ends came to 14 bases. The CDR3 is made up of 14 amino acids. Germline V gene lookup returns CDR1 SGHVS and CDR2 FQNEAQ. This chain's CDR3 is CASSLGSYVDTQYF. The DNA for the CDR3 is TGTGCCAGCAGCCTAGGGAGCTACGTAGATACGCAGTATTTT. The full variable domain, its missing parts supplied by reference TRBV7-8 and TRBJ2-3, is GAGVSQSPRYKVAKRGQDVALRCDPISGHVSLFWYQQALGQGPEFLTYFQNEAQLDKSGLPSDRFFAERPEGSVSTLKIQRTQQEDSAVYLCASSLGSYVDTQYFGPGTRLTVL.

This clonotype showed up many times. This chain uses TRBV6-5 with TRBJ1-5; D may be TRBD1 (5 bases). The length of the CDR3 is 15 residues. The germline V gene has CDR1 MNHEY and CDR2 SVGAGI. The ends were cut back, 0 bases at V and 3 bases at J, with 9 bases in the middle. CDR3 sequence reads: CASSYSAGDNQPQHF. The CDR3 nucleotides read TGTGCCAGCAGTTACTCAGCGGGGGACAATCAGCCCCAGCATTTT.

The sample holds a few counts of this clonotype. The CDR3 DNA sequence: TGTGCTAGTGGTCGACTAGCGGGGAGCGCCTACAATGAGCAGTTCTTC. Protein product: CASGRLAGSAYNEQFF. The chain carries TRBV12-5 and TRBJ2-1; 11 positions agree with TRBD2. CDR3 length: 16 residues. Per the germline V gene, CDR1 is LGHNT and CDR2 is FRNRAP. J gave up 2 bases and V 5 bases, and 5 bases lay outside the gene matches.

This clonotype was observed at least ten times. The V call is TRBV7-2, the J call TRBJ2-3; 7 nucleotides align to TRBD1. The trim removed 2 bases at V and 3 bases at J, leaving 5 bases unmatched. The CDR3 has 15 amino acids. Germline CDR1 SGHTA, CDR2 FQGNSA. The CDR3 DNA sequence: TGTGCCAGCAGCTTAACCGGGACAGCTACAGATACGCAGTATTTT. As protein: CASSLTGTATDTQYF.

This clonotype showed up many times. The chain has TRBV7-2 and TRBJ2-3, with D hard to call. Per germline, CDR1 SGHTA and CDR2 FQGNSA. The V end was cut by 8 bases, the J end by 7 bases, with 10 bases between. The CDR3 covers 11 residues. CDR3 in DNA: TGTGCCAGCGGCCCACAGAATACGCAGTATTTT. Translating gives CASGPQNTQYF.

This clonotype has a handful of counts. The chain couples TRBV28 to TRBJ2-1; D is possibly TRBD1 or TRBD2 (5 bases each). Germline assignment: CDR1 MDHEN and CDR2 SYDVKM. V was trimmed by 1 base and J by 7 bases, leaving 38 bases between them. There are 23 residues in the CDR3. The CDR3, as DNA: TGTGCCAGCAGTTTATCTTTCGTTGTGGGGGAACCTAACCGGTTCAGGGTGTGGAATGAGCAGTTCTTC. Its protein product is CASSLSFVVGEPNRFRVWNEQFF. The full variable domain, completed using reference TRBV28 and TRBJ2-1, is DVKVTQSSRYLVKRTGEKVFLECVQDMDHENMFWYRQDPGLGLRLIYFSYDVKMKEKGDIPEGYSVSREKKERFSLILESASTNQTSMYLCASSLSFVVGEPNRFRVWNEQFFGPGTRLTVL.

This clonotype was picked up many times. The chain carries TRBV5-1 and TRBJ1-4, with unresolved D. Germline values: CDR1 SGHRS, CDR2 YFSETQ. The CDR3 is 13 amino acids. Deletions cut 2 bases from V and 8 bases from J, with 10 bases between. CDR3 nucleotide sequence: TGCGCCAGCAGCTTTCAGGATGGGGAAAAACTGTTTTTT. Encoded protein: CASSFQDGEKLFF.

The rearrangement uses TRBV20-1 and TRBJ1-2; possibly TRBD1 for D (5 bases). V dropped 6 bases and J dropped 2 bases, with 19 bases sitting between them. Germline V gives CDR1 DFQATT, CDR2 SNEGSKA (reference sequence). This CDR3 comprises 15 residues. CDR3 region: CSAQSPRGGNYGYTF. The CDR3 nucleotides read TGCAGTGCCCAAAGTCCGAGGGGCGGCAACTATGGCTACACCTTC.

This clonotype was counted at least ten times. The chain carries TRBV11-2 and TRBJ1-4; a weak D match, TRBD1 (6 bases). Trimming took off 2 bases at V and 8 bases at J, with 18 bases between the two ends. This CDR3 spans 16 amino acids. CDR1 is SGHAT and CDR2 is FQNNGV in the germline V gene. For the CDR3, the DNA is TGTGCCAGCAGCTTACGAGGGGGGATTACTTCCGAAAAACTGTTTTTT. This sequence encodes CASSLRGGITSEKLFF. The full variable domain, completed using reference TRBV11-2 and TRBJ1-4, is EAGVAQSPRYKIIEKRQSVAFWCNPISGHATLYWYQQILGQGPKLLIQFQNNGVVDDSQLPKDRFSAERLKGVDSTLKIQPAKLEDSAVYLCASSLRGGITSEKLFFGSGTQLSVL.

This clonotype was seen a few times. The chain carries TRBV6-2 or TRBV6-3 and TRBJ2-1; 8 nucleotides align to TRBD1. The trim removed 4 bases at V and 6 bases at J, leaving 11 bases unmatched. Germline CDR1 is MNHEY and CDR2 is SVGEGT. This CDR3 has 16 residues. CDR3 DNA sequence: TGTGCCAGCAGTTGGATCGGACAGGGACCTACCAATGAGCAGTTCTTC. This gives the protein CASSWIGQGPTNEQFF.

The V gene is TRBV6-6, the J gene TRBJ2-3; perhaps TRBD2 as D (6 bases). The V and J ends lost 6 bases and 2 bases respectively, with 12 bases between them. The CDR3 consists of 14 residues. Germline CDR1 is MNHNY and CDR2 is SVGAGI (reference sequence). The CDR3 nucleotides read TGTGCCAGCAGGGATAGCGGCAACACAGATACGCAGTATTTT. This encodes CASRDSGNTDTQYF.

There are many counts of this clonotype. CDR3 protein: CASHQPPGELFF. The CDR3 DNA sequence: TGTGCCAGTCATCAGCCCCCCGGGGAGCTGTTTTTT. V and J are TRBV25-1 and TRBJ2-2; D not certain. V lost 9 bases to trimming and J lost 6 bases, with 11 bases between them. The CDR3 is made up of 12 amino acids. From germline, CDR1 is MGHDK and CDR2 SYGVNS. The variable domain in full, with the rest retrieved from reference TRBV25-1 and TRBJ2-2, is EADIYQTPRYLVIGTGKKITLECSQTMGHDKMYWYQQDPGMELHLIHYSYGVNSTEKGDLSSESTVSRIRTEHFPLTLESARPSHTSQYLCASHQPPGELFFGEGSRLTVL.

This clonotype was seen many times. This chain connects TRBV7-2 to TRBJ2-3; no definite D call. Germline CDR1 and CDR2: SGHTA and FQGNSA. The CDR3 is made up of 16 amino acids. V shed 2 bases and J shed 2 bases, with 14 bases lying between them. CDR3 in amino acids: CASSLYGPPLTDTQYF. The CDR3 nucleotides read TGTGCCAGCAGCTTATATGGTCCCCCACTCACAGATACGCAGTATTTT.

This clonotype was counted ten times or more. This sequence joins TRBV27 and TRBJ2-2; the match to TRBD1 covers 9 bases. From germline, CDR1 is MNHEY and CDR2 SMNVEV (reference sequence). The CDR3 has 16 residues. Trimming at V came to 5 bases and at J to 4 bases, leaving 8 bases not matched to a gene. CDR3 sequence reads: CASSPDRGWSTGELFF. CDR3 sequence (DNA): TGTGCCAGCAGTCCGGACAGGGGCTGGAGCACCGGGGAGCTGTTTTTT.